These 29 T cell receptor beta chains were sequenced from one sample in a study of T cell responses to AZD1222 COVID-19 vaccine. The method was immunoSEQ multiplex PCR; TCRdb's version includes in-frame clones alone and lacks a portion of them. Seen here are 110,000 to 150,000 clones, about 92% observed once, and the top ten hold under 10%. The specimen comprised peripheral blood, sampled on day 0 of AZD1222 vaccination. The receptors derive from an adult in good health.

This clone was counted a single time. This chain connects TRBV29-1 to TRBJ2-1; a weak D match, TRBD2 (5 bases). Trimming stripped 4 bases from V and 3 bases from J, with 13 bases between. The CDR3 spans 14 residues. Per the germline V gene, CDR1 is SQVTM and CDR2 is ANQGSEA. The CDR3 DNA reads TGCAGCGTTGTTTGGCAGCGGAACTACAATGAGCAGTTCTTC. Translation gives CSVVWQRNYNEQFF.

CDR3 region: CASRREFSGNTIYF. For the CDR3, the DNA is TGCGCCAGCCGGAGGGAGTTCTCTGGAAACACCATATATTTT. This chain links TRBV5-1 with TRBJ1-3; D gene unclear. Trimming removed 7 bases at V and 0 bases at J, with 11 bases between. Germline V gene sequence: CDR1 SGHRS, CDR2 YFSETQ. The CDR3 totals 14 residues.

The chain joins TRBV20-1 to TRBJ1-2, with TRBD1 matching 7 bases. V lost 3 bases to trimming and J lost 7 bases; unmatched junction nucleotides: 11. This CDR3 spans 14 amino acids. Germline CDR1 DFQATT, CDR2 SNEGSKA (reference sequence). The CDR3 sequence is CSASRRQGVGGYTF. DNA of the CDR3: TGCAGTGCTAGTCGGAGACAGGGTGTCGGTGGCTACACCTTC.

The chain links TRBV19 to TRBJ1-1; 7 nucleotides line up with TRBD1. The ends lost 6 bases at V and 8 bases at J; junction bases unmatched: 12. The CDR3 loop spans 14 amino acids. The V gene's germline CDR1 is LNHDA and CDR2 SQIVND (reference sequence). The CDR3 coding sequence is TGTGCCAGTAGCATCGTAGGGACAGTGGAGGAAGCTTTCTTT. This encodes CASSIVGTVEEAFF.

This chain links TRBV30 with TRBJ1-6, with unresolved D. V was shortened by 0 bases and J by 9 bases, with 15 bases between the two germline ends. Germline assignment: CDR1 GTSNPN and CDR2 SVGIG (reference sequence). The CDR3 has 15 amino acids. The CDR3 nucleotides are TGTGCCTGGAGTGTACAACACGACGGTAGTTCACCCCTCCACTTT. Its protein product is CAWSVQHDGSSPLHF.

This clone has a handful of counts. The chain is built from TRBV9 and TRBJ2-7; tentative D call: TRBD1 (6 bases). This CDR3 comprises 16 residues. The germline V gene encodes CDR1 SGDLS and CDR2 YYNGEE. Trimming removed 0 bases from V and 4 bases from J, with 17 bases in between. The CDR3 sequence: CASSVGPQGFPYEQYF. CDR3 nucleotide sequence: TGTGCCAGCAGCGTAGGACCCCAGGGGTTTCCTTACGAGCAGTACTTC.

J is TRBJ2-7 and V is TRBV7-9; no clear D gene. The V gene's germline CDR1 is SEHNR and CDR2 FQNEAQ (reference sequence). V lost 1 base and J lost 3, with 7 bases in between. CDR3 length: 13 residues. The CDR3 protein is CASSLDRGYEQYF. CDR3 coding DNA: TGTGCCAGCAGCTTAGACCGCGGCTACGAGCAGTACTTC. Full variable domain (missing parts from reference TRBV7-9 and TRBJ2-7): DTGVSQNPRHKITKRGQNVTFRCDPISEHNRLYWYRQTLGQGPEFLTYFQNEAQLEKSRLLSDRFSAERPKGSFSTLEIQRTEQGDSAMYLCASSLDRGYEQYFGPGTRLTVT.

The chain couples TRBV12-3 or TRBV12-4 to TRBJ1-1; D is undetermined. V shed 6 bases and J shed 4 bases, with 12 bases lying between them. This CDR3 has 13 amino acids. The CDR3 reads CASSLQLFTEAFF. The CDR3 DNA sequence: TGTGCCAGCAGCCTACAGTTGTTCACTGAAGCTTTCTTT.

The gene calls are TRBV5-5 and TRBJ1-1; possibly TRBD1 for D (6 bases). The CDR3 contains 17 residues. CDR1 SGHKS and CDR2 YYEKEE come from the germline V gene (reference sequence). The germline V and J ends were trimmed by 2 bases and 0 bases, with 17 bases remaining between them. The CDR3 region has the DNA TGTGCCAGCAGCTTAAAGGGGACCCGGACAGTGAACACTGAAGCTTTCTTT. Translated, it gives CASSLKGTRTVNTEAFF.

J is TRBJ1-2 and V is TRBV4-1; TRBD1 is a possible D gene (6 bases). The CDR3 is 15 residues long. V was shortened by 2 bases and J by 4 bases, with 14 bases between the two germline ends. Germline CDR1 is MGHRA and CDR2 is YSYEKL. CDR3 sequence (DNA): TGCGCCAGCAGCCAATCTCAGGGGCTAGGCTATGGCTACACCTTC. This codes for CASSQSQGLGYGYTF.

The chain links TRBV7-9 to TRBJ1-3, with D tentatively TRBD1 (6 bases). The CDR3 is made up of 15 amino acids. Trimming removed 1 base at V and 0 bases at J, with 7 bases between. Germline-derived CDR1 and CDR2 are SEHNR and FQNEAQ (reference sequence). The chain's CDR3 is CASSLVGASGNTIYF. As DNA, the CDR3 is TGTGCCAGCAGCTTAGTGGGGGCCTCTGGAAACACCATATATTTT. The variable domain in full, completed from reference TRBV7-9 and TRBJ1-3, reads DTGVSQNPRHKITKRGQNVTFRCDPISEHNRLYWYRQTLGQGPEFLTYFQNEAQLEKSRLLSDRFSAERPKGSFSTLEIQRTEQGDSAMYLCASSLVGASGNTIYFGEGSWLTVV.

The chain recombines TRBV2 with TRBJ2-2; possible D gene TRBD1, 5 bases. From germline, CDR1 is SNHLY and CDR2 FYNNEI. CDR3 size: 15 residues. The V end lost 0 bases, the J end lost 8 bases, and 13 bases lay between the germline ends. The CDR3, as DNA: TGTGCCAGCAGTGAAGCATTGGGGCCGTATGGGGAGCTGTTTTTT. Protein: CASSEALGPYGELFF.

The sample holds one count of this clone. The rearrangement links TRBV6-5 to TRBJ1-2, with a possible D match to TRBD1 (5 bases). The germline gives CDR1 MNHEY, CDR2 SVGAGI. This CDR3 comprises 13 residues. The ends were cut back, 4 bases at V and 8 bases at J, with 14 bases in the middle. The CDR3 sequence is CASSWDAIGGYTF. The CDR3 DNA sequence: TGTGCCAGCAGTTGGGACGCCATAGGGGGCTACACCTTC.

The J gene is TRBJ1-5, the V gene TRBV19; TRBD1 aligns across 9 bases. Trimming removed 4 bases from V and 5 bases from J; junction bases left unmatched: 6. Germline V gene sequence: CDR1 LNHDA, CDR2 SQIVND (reference sequence). This CDR3 has 15 amino acids. For the CDR3, the DNA is TGTGCCAGTAGTACGCCGGACAGGGGATATCAGCCCCAGCATTTT. Translating it yields CASSTPDRGYQPQHF.

The chain is built from TRBV4-2 and TRBJ2-3, with 9 bases matching TRBD2. Germline V gives CDR1 LGHNA, CDR2 YNFKEQ. The junction had 9 bases not matched to a gene; V was cut back by 4 bases and J by 4 bases. This CDR3 has 16 amino acids. The CDR3 DNA is TGTGCCAGCAGCCGGGGGCGGGGGGGCCCCGCAGATACGCAGTATTTT. This gives the protein CASSRGRGGPADTQYF.

The rearrangement uses TRBV5-6 and TRBJ1-3; the D gene is possibly TRBD1 (5 bases). The CDR3 runs 16 residues. Germline loops: CDR1 SGHDT, CDR2 YYEEEE. The germline V and J ends were trimmed by 3 bases and 2 bases, with 15 bases remaining between them. The CDR3 spells CASSYETQAPGNTIYF. CDR3 bases: TGTGCCAGCAGCTACGAGACACAGGCGCCTGGAAACACCATATATTTT. The entire variable domain, with the rest obtained from reference TRBV5-6 and TRBJ1-3, is as follows: DAGVTQSPTHLIKTRGQQVTLRCSPKSGHDTVSWYQQALGQGPQFIFQYYEEEERQRGNFPDRFSGHQFPNYSSELNVNALLLGDSALYLCASSYETQAPGNTIYFGEGSWLTVV.

The genes are TRBV27 and TRBJ1-4, with TRBD1 matching 8 bases. Per the germline V gene, CDR1 is MNHEY and CDR2 is SMNVEV (reference sequence). This CDR3 comprises 15 residues. Unmatched junction bases numbered 3, after V lost 4 bases and J lost 2 bases. The CDR3 DNA is TGTGCCAGCAGTTGGACAGGGTTGACTAATGAAAAACTGTTTTTT. This gives the protein CASSWTGLTNEKLFF.

V usage is TRBV6-5 and J usage is TRBJ2-7; 9 bases fit TRBD1. There are 14 residues in the CDR3. Trimming removed 6 bases from V and 7 bases from J; junction bases left unmatched: 10. Germline V CDR1 and CDR2: MNHEY, SVGAGI. The CDR3 DNA reads TGTGCCAGCAGGAACCGGGACAGGGTAATGGAGCAGTACTTC. This encodes CASRNRDRVMEQYF.

CDR3 residues: CASSFGIGMETQYF. The CDR3, as DNA: TGTGCCAGCAGCTTCGGGATTGGCATGGAGACCCAGTACTTC. This chain joins TRBV5-6 and TRBJ2-5; the D gene is possibly TRBD2 (5 bases). V was pared by 2 bases and J by 5 bases, with 13 bases between. The CDR3 totals 14 residues. Germline CDR1 and CDR2: SGHDT and YYEEEE.

This clone showed up just once. The J gene is TRBJ1-6, the V gene TRBV18; D perhaps matches TRBD1 (6 bases). Trimming cost V 6 bases and J 7 bases, with 16 bases left between them. The V gene's germline CDR1 is KGHSH and CDR2 LQKENI. This CDR3 contains 15 residues. The CDR3 spells CASSPRQAENSPLHF. DNA of the CDR3: TGTGCCAGCTCCCCTCGACAGGCAGAAAATTCACCCCTCCACTTT.

This chain joins TRBV6-5 and TRBJ1-6, with D hard to call. Trimming pared 0 bases from V and 7 bases from J, leaving 10 bases between. Germline V gives CDR1 MNHEY, CDR2 SVGAGI. The CDR3 covers 15 residues. This CDR3 is CASSYSPGTNSPLHF. The CDR3, as DNA: TGTGCCAGCAGTTACTCGCCGGGTACCAATTCACCCCTCCACTTT.

V usage is TRBV9 and J usage is TRBJ2-7, with a possible D match to TRBD1 (6 bases). Germline lookup yields CDR1 SGDLS and CDR2 YYNGEE. Trimming pared 3 bases from V and 3 bases from J, leaving 16 bases between. The CDR3 has 15 residues. The DNA for the CDR3 is TGTGCCAGCAGCGCCTACCCAGGGGACGGCTACGAGCAGTACTTC. Protein sequence: CASSAYPGDGYEQYF.

The chain uses TRBV6-5 and TRBJ1-3; no reliable D call. The CDR3 is made up of 15 amino acids. V was cut by 0 bases and J by 0 bases, with 6 bases left in between. CDR1 is MNHEY and CDR2 is SVGAGI in the germline V gene. The CDR3 loop is CASSYSMSSGNTIYF. CDR3 coding DNA: TGTGCCAGCAGTTACTCGATGAGCTCTGGAAACACCATATATTTT.

V is TRBV30 and J is TRBJ1-2; the D is unclear. Germline-derived CDR1 and CDR2 are GTSNPN and SVGIG (reference sequence). This CDR3 is built from 13 residues. V dropped 4 bases and J dropped 6 bases, with 15 bases sitting between them. CDR3 protein: CAWNLYTENGYTF. The CDR3 DNA sequence: TGTGCCTGGAACCTGTACACTGAGAATGGCTACACCTTC.

The chain recombines TRBV18 with TRBJ2-7; no reliable D call. There are 11 residues in the CDR3. Germline loops: CDR1 KGHSH, CDR2 LQKENI. Trimming took off 4 bases at V and 7 bases at J, with 8 bases between the two ends. CDR3 sequence reads: CASSRWGEQYF. CDR3 sequence (DNA): TGTGCCAGCTCACGTTGGGGAGAGCAGTACTTC.

This clone has just one count. The gene calls are TRBV7-9 and TRBJ2-3; no clear D gene. This CDR3 spans 14 amino acids. V dropped 2 bases and J dropped 2 bases, with 8 bases sitting between them. Germline V gives CDR1 SEHNR, CDR2 FQNEAQ (reference sequence). For the CDR3, the DNA is TGTGCCAGCAGCTTATTCTCTCCCACAGATACGCAGTATTTT. It translates to CASSLFSPTDTQYF.

The V and J genes are TRBV11-2 and TRBJ1-1, with a tentative D call TRBD1 (6 bases). The CDR3 is made up of 17 amino acids. V gave up 7 bases and J gave up 4 bases, with 25 bases separating them. In germline, CDR1 is SGHAT, CDR2 FQNNGV. The DNA of the CDR3 is TGTGCCAGCATCAATTCCCACAATTGGGGGGGCGGCACTGAAGCTTTCTTT. Its translation: CASINSHNWGGGTEAFF.

V usage is TRBV27 and J usage is TRBJ1-5, with D perhaps TRBD1 (5 bases). The CDR3 consists of 14 residues. V was shortened by 2 bases and J by 5 bases, with 10 bases between the two germline ends. Germline values: CDR1 MNHEY, CDR2 SMNVEV (reference sequence). In nucleotides, the CDR3 is TGTGCCAGCAGTTTAATGGGGGGATATCAGCCCCAGCATTTT. It codes for CASSLMGGYQPQHF.

The chain has TRBV9 and TRBJ2-5, with 7 bases aligning to TRBD1. With 5 bases clipped from V and 6 bases from J, the junction kept 4 bases outside the gene matches. Germline V CDR1 and CDR2: SGDLS, YYNGEE. The CDR3 consists of 12 residues. CDR3 sequence: CASRQGIKTQYF. In nucleotides, the CDR3 is TGTGCCAGCAGACAGGGGATAAAGACCCAGTACTTC.